This T cell receptor (beta chain) was recovered during a study of T cells expressing NK-cell markers. Whole-study context: Seven of the eight sequenced donors were HCMV-seropositive; one was seronegative.

Germline loops: CDR1 MRHNA, CDR2 SNTAGT. The CDR3 contains 20 residues. TCRdb reprocessed the 5' RACE reads and stores each CDR3 protein as one record, lacking DNA. The table lists over 6,500 distinct CDR3 sequences. This clonotype was sampled from a man aged 18-70 years in good health. The sequencing input was blood T cells: a sorted CD56 or NKG2C T cell subset, CD4+ or CD8+ T cells, or bulk PBMC T cells (not recorded which). The chain has TRBV6-4 and TRBJ2-2; TCRdb calls TRBD1, which cannot be checked without DNA. CDR3 sequence: CASSDPQDRGPPSNTGELFF.